This T cell receptor (beta chain) originates from a study of blood T cell repertoires in COVID-19. The CDR3 contains 14 residues. The V end lost 4 bases, the J end lost 0 bases, and 7 bases lay between the germline ends. Looked up from germline, CDR1 is MNHNY and CDR2 is SVGAGI (reference sequence). Assay used: immunoSEQ multiplex PCR; TCRdb lists only in-frame clones, some missing. This sample yields approximately 94,000 clones, of which more than 75% are seen a single time; 9.5% to 15% belongs to the top ten. This chain links TRBV6-6 with TRBJ1-3, with no clear D. The receptor was derived from a human donor in a cohort sampled during active COVID-19. Material: peripheral blood. The CDR3 is CASSSSDSGNTIYF. The CDR3 DNA reads TGTGCCAGCAGTTCGTCAGACTCTGGAAACACCATATATTTT.